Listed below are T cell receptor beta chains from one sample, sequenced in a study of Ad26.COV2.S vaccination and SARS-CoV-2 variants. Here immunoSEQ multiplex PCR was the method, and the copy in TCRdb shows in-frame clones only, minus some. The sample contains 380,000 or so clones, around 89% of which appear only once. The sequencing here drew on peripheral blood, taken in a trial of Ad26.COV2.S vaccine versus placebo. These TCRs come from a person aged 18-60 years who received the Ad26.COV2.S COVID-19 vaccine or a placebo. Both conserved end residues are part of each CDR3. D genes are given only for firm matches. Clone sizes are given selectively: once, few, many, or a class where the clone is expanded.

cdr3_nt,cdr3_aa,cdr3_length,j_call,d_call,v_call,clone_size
TGCAGCGCGACAGGGTCTGGCACTGAAGCTTTCTTT,CSATGSGTEAFF,12,TRBJ1-1,TRBD1,TRBV29-1,-
TGTGCCAGCTCCTCCTTGGAGATCTCCTACGAGCAGTACTTC,CASSSLEISYEQYF,14,TRBJ2-7,-,TRBV18,once
TGTGCCAGCAGTGACTCTGCGGGCCAACGATACAATGAGCAGTTCTTC,CASSDSAGQRYNEQFF,16,TRBJ2-1,-,TRBV6-4,-
TGTGCCAGCAGCCAAGACGGGGCGATAGGGGCGAGGGACACCATATATTTT,CASSQDGAIGARDTIYF,17,TRBJ1-3,-,TRBV4-2,-
TGTGCCAGCAGTTGGACTAGCGGGACCGGGGAGCTGTTTTTT,CASSWTSGTGELFF,14,TRBJ2-2,TRBD2,TRBV6-5,-
TGTGCCAGCACCCCCAGGGGGACTAGCTCCTACGAGCAGTACTTC,CASTPRGTSSYEQYF,15,TRBJ2-7,-,TRBV6-5,-
TGTGCCAGCAGCCCCGGGACAGTGAACACTGAAGCTTTCTTT,CASSPGTVNTEAFF,14,TRBJ1-1,TRBD1,TRBV7-9,-
TGTGCCAGCAGCAAGCAAGAGACCCAGTACTTC,CASSKQETQYF,11,TRBJ2-5,-,TRBV21-1,-
TGTGCCAGCAGCCCGGCGGATGGGGGGCGGGAGACCCAGTACTTC,CASSPADGGRETQYF,15,TRBJ2-5,-,TRBV6-5,-
TGTGCCAGTAAACAGACGACCTATGGCTACACCTTC,CASKQTTYGYTF,12,TRBJ1-2,-,TRBV19,-
TGTGCCAGCAGTGATAGTCGGACTGAAGCTTTCTTT,CASSDSRTEAFF,12,TRBJ1-1,-,TRBV2,-
TGTGCCAGCAGCTTTGACAGTCCGAATCAGCCCCAGCATTTT,CASSFDSPNQPQHF,14,TRBJ1-5,-,TRBV7-2,-
TGTGCCAGCACCCGACTAGCGGAGCCAAAGGAGTTCTTC,CASTRLAEPKEFF,13,TRBJ2-1,TRBD2,TRBV12-3/TRBV12-4,-
TGTGCCAGCAGTTCCCGGGACAGGCGAGGCAATTCACCCCTCCACTTT,CASSSRDRRGNSPLHF,16,TRBJ1-6,TRBD1,TRBV28,once
TGTGCCAGCAGCTCCCGGGGCCCTGGCTACGAGCAGTACTTC,CASSSRGPGYEQYF,14,TRBJ2-7,-,TRBV7-9,-
TGTGCCAGCAGCTTAGCGGCGGGGGGGCAAAATGAGCAGTTCTTC,CASSLAAGGQNEQFF,15,TRBJ2-1,TRBD2,TRBV7-2,-
TGTGCCAGCAGGCTTGGGGCTGGCGGCTATGGCTACACCTTC,CASRLGAGGYGYTF,14,TRBJ1-2,-,TRBV27,once
TGCGCCAGCAGCTTCTCTGGGGGTCGGGACACCGGGGAGCTGTTTTTT,CASSFSGGRDTGELFF,16,TRBJ2-2,-,TRBV5-1,-
TGTGCCTGGGCGGGACAGGGGTCTTCACCCCTCCACTTT,CAWAGQGSSPLHF,13,TRBJ1-6,TRBD1,TRBV30,few
TGTGCCAGCAGCTTTGGTCCTACAGATACGCAGTATTTT,CASSFGPTDTQYF,13,TRBJ2-3,-,TRBV5-4,-
TGTGCCAGCAGCGTGGGAGTAGGGAGCAATCAGCCCCAGCATTTT,CASSVGVGSNQPQHF,15,TRBJ1-5,-,TRBV9,-
TGTGCCAGCAGTCTTGATGGACAGCTGGGATATGGCTACACCTTC,CASSLDGQLGYGYTF,15,TRBJ1-2,-,TRBV6-2/TRBV6-3,-
TGTGCCAGCAGTGGTCCGGAACAGGGTGAGTATAATTCACCCCTCCACTTT,CASSGPEQGEYNSPLHF,17,TRBJ1-6,-,TRBV27,-
TGTGCCAGCAGAGTAGGGAACACTGAAGCTTTCTTT,CASRVGNTEAFF,12,TRBJ1-1,-,TRBV6-5,-
TGTGCCAGCAGCTACCTATCCCGACAGGGGGATCTACCACCCCTCCACTTT,CASSYLSRQGDLPPLHF,17,TRBJ1-6,TRBD1,TRBV3-1/TRBV3-2,-
TGTGCCAGCAGCGTAGCAGGCAGGGCAGGAGAGACCCAGTACTTC,CASSVAGRAGETQYF,15,TRBJ2-5,-,TRBV9,-
TGTGCCAGCAGCTTAGGCGGGGGGGTCTATGGCTACACCTTC,CASSLGGGVYGYTF,14,TRBJ1-2,-,TRBV11-2,-
TGTGCCAGCAGCTTAGGACTAGCGGGGGGGGCGGATCGCGAGCAGTACTTC,CASSLGLAGGADREQYF,17,TRBJ2-7,TRBD2,TRBV5-4,-
TGCGCCAGCAGGGAGGTGGAGGGAGGGTTTAGCAATCAGCCCCAGCATTTT,CASREVEGGFSNQPQHF,17,TRBJ1-5,-,TRBV10-2,once
TGTGCCAGCAGCTTAGGTTTGGGAGTTTGGGATACGCAGTATTTT,CASSLGLGVWDTQYF,15,TRBJ2-3,-,TRBV7-9,-
TGTGCCAGCAGCGTAGATTTTAGAGGTGCAAGCTCCTACAATGAGCAGTTCTTC,CASSVDFRGASSYNEQFF,18,TRBJ2-1,-,TRBV9,-
TGTGCCAGCAGCACGAAGCGCGGGACAGGGTTTAGCACAGATACGCAGTATTTT,CASSTKRGTGFSTDTQYF,18,TRBJ2-3,TRBD1,TRBV27,-
TGTGCCAGCAGCGGGGGGGCGAGGTTGGCCCAGCATTTT,CASSGGARLAQHF,13,TRBJ1-5,-,TRBV7-2,once
TGTGCCAGCAAGCCAGGGGGAATTGACACTGAAGCTTTCTTT,CASKPGGIDTEAFF,14,TRBJ1-1,TRBD1,TRBV3-1/TRBV3-2,-
TGCAGCGTTGTAAGGGACAGGAGCACAGATACGCAGTATTTT,CSVVRDRSTDTQYF,14,TRBJ2-3,TRBD1,TRBV29-1,-
TGTGCCAGCAGCACCCGTAACACCGGGGAGCTGTTTTTT,CASSTRNTGELFF,13,TRBJ2-2,-,TRBV11-3,-
TGTGCCATCAGGGGTCGAGTGAACAATCAGCCCCAGCATTTT,CAIRGRVNNQPQHF,14,TRBJ1-5,-,TRBV6-5,-
TGTGCCAGCAGCCCGCGGGAGACCCAGTACTTC,CASSPRETQYF,11,TRBJ2-5,-,TRBV7-2,-
TGTGCCTGGAGTGTAAGGGGAGGATCCTACGAGCAGTACTTC,CAWSVRGGSYEQYF,14,TRBJ2-7,-,TRBV30,-
TGTGCCAGCTCACCACTTCGACCGGGACAGGGGGGTGGAAACACCATATATTTT,CASSPLRPGQGGGNTIYF,18,TRBJ1-3,TRBD1,TRBV18,-
TGTGCCAGCAGCCATGGCTCGGACAGGCCCTACGAGCAGTACTTC,CASSHGSDRPYEQYF,15,TRBJ2-7,TRBD1,TRBV13,-
TGTGCCAGCAGCTTTGGGGGGAATCAGCCCCAGCATTTT,CASSFGGNQPQHF,13,TRBJ1-5,-,TRBV7-9,-
TGTGCCAGCAGCGCCAAGGACGGAAGTTTTGAAAAACTGTTTTTT,CASSAKDGSFEKLFF,15,TRBJ1-4,-,TRBV5-4,-
TGTGCCAGCAGCGCTAAACGAACAATGGTGGCCTACGAGCAGTACTTC,CASSAKRTMVAYEQYF,16,TRBJ2-7,-,TRBV6-2/TRBV6-3,-
TGTGCCAGCAGCTTGGCGGCAGGTACTCTTGAAGCTTTCTTT,CASSLAAGTLEAFF,14,TRBJ1-1,-,TRBV7-2,-
TGTGCCAGCAGCCCGGTTCGAACAACCAGCATTTCCACCGGGGAGCTGTTTTTT,CASSPVRTTSISTGELFF,18,TRBJ2-2,-,TRBV7-6,-
TGTGCCAGCAGCCACAAAGCCGGCTATGGCTACACCTTC,CASSHKAGYGYTF,13,TRBJ1-2,-,TRBV6-5,-
TGTGCCAGCAGCCCCGGAGGTACGCAGTATTTT,CASSPGGTQYF,11,TRBJ2-3,-,TRBV12-3/TRBV12-4,-
TGTGCCAGCAGTGGACAGGGCGGTGAAGCTTTCTTT,CASSGQGGEAFF,12,TRBJ1-1,TRBD1,TRBV25-1,many
TGTGCCAGCAGTCAAAGGCCCCAAGGACTGACGCGGTACGAGCAGTACTTC,CASSQRPQGLTRYEQYF,17,TRBJ2-7,-,TRBV4-2,once
TGTGCCAGCAGTTTCGGGACAGGGAATGGCTACACCTTC,CASSFGTGNGYTF,13,TRBJ1-2,TRBD1,TRBV12-3/TRBV12-4,-
TGTGCCAGCAGCCCCAGGGGCTTGAACACTGAAGCTTTCTTT,CASSPRGLNTEAFF,14,TRBJ1-1,-,TRBV7-2,once
TGTGCCAGCAGCTTAGCCGAGTCCTATGGCTACACCTTC,CASSLAESYGYTF,13,TRBJ1-2,-,TRBV7-2,-
TGTGCCAGCAGCATACCGACTAGACCGAATGAGCAGTTCTTC,CASSIPTRPNEQFF,14,TRBJ2-1,-,TRBV7-2,-